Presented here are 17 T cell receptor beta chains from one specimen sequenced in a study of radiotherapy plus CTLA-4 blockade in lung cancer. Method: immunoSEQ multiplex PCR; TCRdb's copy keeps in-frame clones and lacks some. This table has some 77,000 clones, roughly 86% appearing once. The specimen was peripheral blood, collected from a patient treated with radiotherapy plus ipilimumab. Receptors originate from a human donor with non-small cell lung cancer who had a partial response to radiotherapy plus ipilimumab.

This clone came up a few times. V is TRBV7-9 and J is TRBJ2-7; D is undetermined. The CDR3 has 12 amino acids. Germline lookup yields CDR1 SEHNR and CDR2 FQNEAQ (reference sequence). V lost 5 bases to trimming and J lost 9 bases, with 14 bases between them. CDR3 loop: CASSPELGAQYF. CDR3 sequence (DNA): TGTGCCAGCAGCCCAGAGCTAGGCGCGCAGTACTTC. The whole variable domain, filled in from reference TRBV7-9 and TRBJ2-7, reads DTGVSQNPRHKITKRGQNVTFRCDPISEHNRLYWYRQTLGQGPEFLTYFQNEAQLEKSRLLSDRFSAERPKGSFSTLEIQRTEQGDSAMYLCASSPELGAQYFGPGTRLTVT.

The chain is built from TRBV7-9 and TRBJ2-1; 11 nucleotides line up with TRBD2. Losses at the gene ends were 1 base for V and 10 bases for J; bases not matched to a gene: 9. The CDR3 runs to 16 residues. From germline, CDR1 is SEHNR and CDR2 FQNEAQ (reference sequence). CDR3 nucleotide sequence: TGTGCCAGCAGCTTAGGACTAGCGGGGATTAGTTCCGAGCAGTTCTTC. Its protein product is CASSLGLAGISSEQFF.

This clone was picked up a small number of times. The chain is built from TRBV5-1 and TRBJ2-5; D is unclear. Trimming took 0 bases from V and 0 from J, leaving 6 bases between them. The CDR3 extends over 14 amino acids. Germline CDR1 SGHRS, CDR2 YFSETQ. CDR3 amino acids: CASSLDYYQETQYF. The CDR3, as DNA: TGCGCCAGCAGCTTGGACTACTACCAAGAGACCCAGTACTTC.

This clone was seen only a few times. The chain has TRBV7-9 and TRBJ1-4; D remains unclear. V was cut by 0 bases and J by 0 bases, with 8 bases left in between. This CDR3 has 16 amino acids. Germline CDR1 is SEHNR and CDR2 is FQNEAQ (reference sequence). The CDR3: CASSLAATATNEKLFF. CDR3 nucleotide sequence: TGTGCCAGCAGCTTAGCTGCAACAGCAACTAATGAAAAACTGTTTTTT.

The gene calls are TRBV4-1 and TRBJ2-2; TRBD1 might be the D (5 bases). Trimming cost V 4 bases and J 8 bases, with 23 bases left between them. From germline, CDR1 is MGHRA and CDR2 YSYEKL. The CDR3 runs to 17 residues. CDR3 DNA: TGCGCCAGCAGCCCGCAGGGCCAGGGTCCCCTCCCGGGGGAGCTGTTTTTT. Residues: CASSPQGQGPLPGELFF.

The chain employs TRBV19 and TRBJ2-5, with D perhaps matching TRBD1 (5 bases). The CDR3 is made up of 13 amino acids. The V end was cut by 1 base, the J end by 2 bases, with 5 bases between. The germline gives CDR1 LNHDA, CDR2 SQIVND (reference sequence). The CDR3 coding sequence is TGTGCCAGTAGTATAGGACAGCAAGAGACCCAGTACTTC. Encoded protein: CASSIGQQETQYF.

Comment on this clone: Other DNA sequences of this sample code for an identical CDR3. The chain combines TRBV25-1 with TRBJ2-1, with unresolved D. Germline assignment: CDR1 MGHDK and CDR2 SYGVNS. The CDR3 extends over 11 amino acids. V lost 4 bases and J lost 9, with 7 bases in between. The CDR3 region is CASSGTVEQFF. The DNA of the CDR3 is TGTGCCAGCAGTGGAACGGTTGAGCAGTTCTTC.

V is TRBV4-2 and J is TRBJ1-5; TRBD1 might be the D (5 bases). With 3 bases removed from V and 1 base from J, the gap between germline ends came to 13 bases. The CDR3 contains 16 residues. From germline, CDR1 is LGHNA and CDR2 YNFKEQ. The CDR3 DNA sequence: TGTGCCAGCAGCCAGACACAGGAATTCAGCAATCAGCCCCAGCATTTT. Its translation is CASSQTQEFSNQPQHF.

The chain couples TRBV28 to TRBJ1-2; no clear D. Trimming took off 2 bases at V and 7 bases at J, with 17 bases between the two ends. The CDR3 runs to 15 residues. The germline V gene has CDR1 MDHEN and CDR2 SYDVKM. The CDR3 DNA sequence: TGTGCCAGCAGTTTACCCGCCCGACACCCAGGTGGCTACACCTTC. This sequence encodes CASSLPARHPGGYTF.

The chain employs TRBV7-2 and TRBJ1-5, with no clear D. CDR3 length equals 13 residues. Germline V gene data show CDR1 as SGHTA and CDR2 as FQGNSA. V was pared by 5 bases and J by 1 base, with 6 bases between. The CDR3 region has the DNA TGTGCCAGCAGCATCGAGAGCAATCAGCCCCAGCATTTT. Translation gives CASSIESNQPQHF. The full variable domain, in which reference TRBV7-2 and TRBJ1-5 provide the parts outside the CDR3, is GAGVSQSPSNKVTEKGKDVELRCDPISGHTALYWYRQSLGQGLEFLIYFQGNSAPDKSGLPSDRFSAERTGGSVSTLTIQRTQQEDSAVYLCASSIESNQPQHFGDGTRLSIL.

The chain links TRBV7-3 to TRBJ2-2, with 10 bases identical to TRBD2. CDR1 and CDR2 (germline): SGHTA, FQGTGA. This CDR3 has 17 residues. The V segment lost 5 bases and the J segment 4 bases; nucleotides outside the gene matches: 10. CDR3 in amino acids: CASSPPRLAGATGELFF. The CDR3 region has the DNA TGTGCCAGCAGCCCCCCTCGTCTAGCGGGAGCCACCGGGGAGCTGTTTTTT.

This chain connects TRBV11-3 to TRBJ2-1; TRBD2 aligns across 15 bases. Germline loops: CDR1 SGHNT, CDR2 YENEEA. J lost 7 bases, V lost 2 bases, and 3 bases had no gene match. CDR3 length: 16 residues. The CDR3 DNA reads TGTGCCAGCAGCTTATGGGGACTAGCGGGAGGTAATGAGCAGTTCTTC. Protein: CASSLWGLAGGNEQFF.

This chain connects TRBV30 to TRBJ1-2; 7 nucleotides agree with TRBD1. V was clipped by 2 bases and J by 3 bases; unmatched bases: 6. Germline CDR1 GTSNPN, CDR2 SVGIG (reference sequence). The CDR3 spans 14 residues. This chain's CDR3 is CAWSRGPADYGYTF. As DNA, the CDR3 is TGTGCCTGGAGTAGGGGGCCCGCTGACTATGGCTACACCTTC. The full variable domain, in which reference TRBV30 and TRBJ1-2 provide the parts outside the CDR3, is SQTIHQWPATLVQPVGSPLSLECTVEGTSNPNLYWYRQAAGRGLQLLFYSVGIGQISSEVPQNLSASRPQDRQFILSSKKLLLSDSGFYLCAWSRGPADYGYTFGSGTRLTVV.

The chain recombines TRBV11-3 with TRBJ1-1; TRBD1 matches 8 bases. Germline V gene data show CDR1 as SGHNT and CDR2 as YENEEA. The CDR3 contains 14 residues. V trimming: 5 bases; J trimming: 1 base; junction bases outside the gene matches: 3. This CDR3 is CASSRDRGNTEAFF. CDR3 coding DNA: TGTGCCAGCAGCCGAGACAGGGGGAACACTGAAGCTTTCTTT.

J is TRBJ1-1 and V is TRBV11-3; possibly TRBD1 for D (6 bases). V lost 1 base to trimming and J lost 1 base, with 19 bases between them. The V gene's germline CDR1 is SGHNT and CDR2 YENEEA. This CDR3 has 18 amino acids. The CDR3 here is CASSLVKRQGGGNTEAFF. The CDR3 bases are TGTGCCAGCAGCTTAGTTAAGCGGCAGGGAGGGGGGAACACTGAAGCTTTCTTT.

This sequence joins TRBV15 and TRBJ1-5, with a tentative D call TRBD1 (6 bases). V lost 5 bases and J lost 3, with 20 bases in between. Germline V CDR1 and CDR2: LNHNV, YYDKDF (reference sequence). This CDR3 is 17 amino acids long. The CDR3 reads CATSGGTGPNPNQPQHF. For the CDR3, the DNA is TGTGCCACCAGCGGGGGAACAGGGCCCAACCCCAATCAGCCCCAGCATTTT.

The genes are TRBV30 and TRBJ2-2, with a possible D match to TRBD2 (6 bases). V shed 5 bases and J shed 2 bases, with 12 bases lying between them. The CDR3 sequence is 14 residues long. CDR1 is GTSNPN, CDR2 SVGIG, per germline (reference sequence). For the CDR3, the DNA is TGTGCCTGGGGGGGAGGTATAAACACCGGGGAGCTGTTTTTT. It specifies CAWGGGINTGELFF.